A selection of T cell receptor beta chains follows, all from one sample in a study of molecular identifiers for immune sequencing clone quantification. A single record per CDR3 protein comes from TCRdb applying MiXCR to the PCR reads. The data hold roughly 630,000 distinct CDR3 sequences, with around 25% observed a single time. Sequencing input: naive CD8+ T cells from blood, with Jurkat cell RNA spiked in. The receptors come from a human donor in good health. Some libraries in this study had Jurkat cell RNA spiked in. CDR3s include the opening cysteine and the closing phenylalanine or tryptophan. D genes are given only for firm matches. Only part of the rows carry a size: once, few, many, or a class if the clone is expanded.

.	TRBJ2-6	TRBV9	many	TGTGCCAGCAGCGTATCCGGTTTCGCCGGGGCCAACGTCCTGACTTTC	CASSVSGFAGANVLTF
TRBD2	TRBJ2-1	TRBV19	.	TGTGCCAGTAGTATCTCTAGCGGGGGTGAGCAGTTCTTC	CASSISSGGEQFF
.	TRBJ1-3	TRBV30	.	TGTGCCTGGATACAGGGAGTTGTGAACACCATATATTTT	CAWIQGVVNTIYF
.	TRBJ2-1	TRBV20-1	many	TGCAGTGCTAGTATAAGGTCAGGGTACAATGAGCAGTTCTTC	CSASIRSGYNEQFF
TRBD1	TRBJ2-1	TRBV4-1	many	TGCGCCAGCAGCCGCAATACTGGGACAGGGGGCGTCAATGAGCAGTTCTTC	CASSRNTGTGGVNEQFF
.	TRBJ2-1	TRBV7-2	.	TGTGCCAGCAGCTTAGTCGGCGGGACCTACAATGAGCAGTTCTTC	CASSLVGGTYNEQFF
.	TRBJ2-1	TRBV14	few	TGTGCCAGCAGCACCCTCGGGGGATCCTACAATGAGCAGTTCTTC	CASSTLGGSYNEQFF
.	TRBJ2-7	TRBV6-1	few	TGTGCCAGCAGTGAATTGGGGGGATCCTACGAGCAGTACTTC	CASSELGGSYEQYF
.	TRBJ1-5	TRBV27	many	TGTGCCAGCAGTCCTCTCCCCGAATATCAGCCCCAGCATTTT	CASSPLPEYQPQHF
.	TRBJ2-3	TRBV2	many	TGTGCCAGCAGTGAAGCGCTAGGGTATACGCAGTATTTT	CASSEALGYTQYF
TRBD2	TRBJ2-1	TRBV7-9	.	TGTGCCAGCAGCTTAGAGTCAGCGGGGCCCAACAATGAGCAGTTCTTC	CASSLESAGPNNEQFF
TRBD1	TRBJ1-5	TRBV2	many	TGTGCCAGCAGTGGGACAGGTCTTAATCAGCCCCAGCATTTT	CASSGTGLNQPQHF
.	TRBJ1-1	TRBV4-3	many	TGCGCCAGCAGCCAAGTTTGGGCATCACCATCGAACACTGAAGCTTTCTTT	CASSQVWASPSNTEAFF
TRBD2	TRBJ2-7	TRBV28	many	TGTGCCAGCAGAGCGGGGGAGTACGAGCAGTACTTC	CASRAGEYEQYF
TRBD2	TRBJ2-3	TRBV11-2	.	TGTGCCAGCAGCCAGGGACTAGCGGGAGGCTTTAGCCTAGATACGCAGTATTTT	CASSQGLAGGFSLDTQYF
.	TRBJ2-3	TRBV2	.	TGTGCCAGCAGTGAGCTCGGGGGGCCGACTAGCACAGATACGCAGTATTTT	CASSELGGPTSTDTQYF
.	TRBJ2-7	TRBV10-3	many	TGTGCCATCAGTGAGGAAACAGAGCAGTACTTC	CAISEETEQYF
TRBD1	TRBJ2-1	TRBV20-1	many	TGCAGTGCTAGAGGCGGACAGGGGGAAACCCTAGAGTTCTTC	CSARGGQGETLEFF
.	TRBJ1-1	TRBV19	few	TGTGCCAGTAGTAGGGGGGAGGCCACTGAAGCTTTCTTT	CASSRGEATEAFF
.	TRBJ1-5	TRBV19	.	TGTGCCAGTAGTATTGGGTCTTTTAGCAATCAGCCCCAGCATTTT	CASSIGSFSNQPQHF
.	TRBJ1-1	TRBV30	few	TGTGCCTGGACCGGGATTAGTAACACTGAAGCTTTCTTT	CAWTGISNTEAFF